This paragraph reports one T cell receptor beta chain. This specimen comes from a study of Ad26.COV2.S vaccination and SARS-CoV-2 variants. Study summary: Among those in the COV1001 Ad26.COV2.S trial arm was the donor. Recipients of Ad26.COV2.S got it intramuscularly, once or twice 56 days apart.

Data came from immunoSEQ multiplex PCR; TCRdb stores just in-frame clones and leaves some out. The repertoire holds 300,000 to 400,000 clones, with more than 75% as singletons. CDR3 size: 14 residues. V lost 8 bases and J 6 bases, leaving 20 bases between the germline ends. CDR1 and CDR2 (germline): MNHEY, SVGAGI. The treatment here: roughly 20 received Ad26.COV2.S at low or high dose, single or two shots; about five received placebo; per-sample allocation not given. Sampling happened 63 days after the first vaccine or placebo injection. An Ad26 vector was used to express Wuhan-strain SARS-CoV-2 spike as the vaccine.

This specimen was peripheral blood, taken in a trial of Ad26.COV2.S vaccine versus placebo. The receptor comes from a person between 18 and 60 years old who received the Ad26.COV2.S COVID-19 vaccine or a placebo. The rearrangement joins TRBV6-5 to TRBJ2-7, with D uncertain. The CDR3 DNA reads TGTGCCAGCCGCCCTCCCAACGTCGGCCGCGAGCAGTACTTC. This codes for CASRPPNVGREQYF.